This T cell receptor (beta chain) was recovered during a study of blood T cell repertoires in COVID-19. In the study overall: Collection of acute and convalescent COVID-19 samples took place in the United States, Italy and Spain. In each case, the material was cDNA or gDNA derived from T cells, B-cell-depleted T cells, or PBMCs.

Germline CDR1 and CDR2: MNHEY and SVGEGT. This CDR3 region has 18 residues. V lost 2 bases to trimming and J lost 3 bases; unmatched junction nucleotides: 12. This clone appeared once. As processed by the authors: The authors estimated nucleated cell counts from reference gene primer amplification. Measured with immunoSEQ multiplex PCR; TCRdb has only the in-frame clones, and not every one. V, J and clone size reflect that table, while D and trimming were determined from the DNA. The sample has some 53,000 clones, about 90% seen once. The specimen was peripheral blood. The chain has TRBV6-2 or TRBV6-3 and TRBJ1-4; 7 positions agree with TRBD1. The clonotype was recovered from a human donor with active COVID-19. The donor label of this sample is uncertain. This CDR3 is CASSYPGTWDSSNEKLFF. The CDR3 DNA sequence: TGTGCCAGCAGTTACCCGGGGACCTGGGACAGCTCTAATGAAAAACTGTTTTTT.